This T cell receptor beta chain was sequenced in a study of CD8 T cells in ankylosing spondylitis. Findings of the study overall: It was reported that disease-linked clones were significantly enriched in matched ankylosing spondylitis synovial fluid.

TCRdb reprocessed the 5' RACE reads with MiXCR, giving one entry per CDR3 protein. The sample includes tens of thousands of distinct CDR3 sequences, about 5.6% seen only once; the top ten take approximately 1.7%. This clonotype was picked up many times. What it binds is unknown. Germline loops: CDR1 SGDLS, CDR2 YYNGEE. The CDR3 is 15 amino acids. Trimming pared 4 bases from V and 5 bases from J, leaving 18 bases between. V gene TRBV9 combines with J gene TRBJ2-5, with D perhaps TRBD2 (6 bases). This TCR was sampled from a female donor with ankylosing spondylitis or in good health (not recorded which). Sequencing used blood, either unsorted or a sorted T cell fraction (not recorded which). For the CDR3, the DNA is TGTGCCAGCAGCTACCGAGGGGACTCCGGGGAGACCCAGTACTTC. It specifies CASSYRGDSGETQYF.